Given below is one T cell receptor beta chain in context. The antigen remains unidentified. V was pared by 0 bases and J by 2 bases, with 10 bases between. The CDR3 runs to 15 residues. Germline CDR1 reads SGDLS; CDR2 reads YYNGEE. Assay runs were performed at deep level. TCRdb's table, derived via immunoSEQ multiplex PCR, lists solely in-frame clones and lacks some. Of 1.6 million or so clones listed, about 98.5% are singletons. The sample originates from a study of shared clonotypes between healthy human individuals. About the study: Three CD4 naive, three CD4 memory, two CD8 naive and one CD8 memory plate were used per donor.

Study results and limitations: Limitation of the genetic and exposure-history diversity represented came from the few donors.

Only Caucasian adults living in Nashville, Tennessee made up the donor group. The chain couples TRBV9 to TRBJ2-3; D not certain. This receptor was obtained from a man younger than 45 in good health. Sequencing was performed on naive CD4+ T cells sorted from blood. The subset denotes: CD45RA+ positively selected. The CDR3 sequence: CASSVDKVFTDTQYF. CDR3 DNA sequence: TGTGCCAGCAGCGTAGATAAGGTCTTCACAGATACGCAGTATTTT.